This T cell receptor beta chain was identified during a study of beta chain features in type 1 diabetes. In the study overall: In age, gender and cell yields, patients were similar to healthy donors.

Reverse transcribing all isolated RNA meant expressed TCRB transcripts were sequenced. Sequencing used immunoSEQ multiplex PCR; TCRdb keeps in-frame clones, though not all of them. Among 250,000 or so clones listed, approximately 15% were seen once. A remark on this clone: Its antigen remains unknown.

Broader study findings: Within each of all four CD4+ subsets, Type 1 diabetes patients had TCRB CDR3s that were moderately but significantly shorter. VDJ junctions from patients with type 1 diabetes contained fewer insertions and more deletions.

J gave up 5 bases and V 0 bases, and 7 bases lay outside the gene matches. Germline loops: CDR1 SGHRS, CDR2 YFSETQ. This CDR3 has 16 residues. This rearrangement joins TRBV5-1 to TRBJ2-3; 9 bases align to TRBD2. The sample consisted of naive CD4+ T cells from blood. This sequence originates from a man aged 25-45 years with type 1 diabetes. CDR3 sequence reads: CASSLGLAESGDTQYF. CDR3 nucleotide sequence: TGCGCCAGCAGCTTGGGACTAGCGGAATCGGGAGATACGCAGTATTTT. Full variable domain (outside the CDR3, taken from reference TRBV5-1 and TRBJ2-3): KAGVTQTPRYLIKTRGQQVTLSCSPISGHRSVSWYQQTPGQGLQFLFEYFSETQRNKGNFPGRFSGRQFSNSRSEMNVSTLELGDSALYLCASSLGLAESGDTQYFGPGTRLTVL.